The source of this T cell receptor beta chain is a study of cytomegalovirus exposure and HLA in healthy donors. About the research overall: Membership in the Caucasian-associated ancestry cluster was found for 75% to 85% of approximately 400 genotyped donors.

Comment on this clone: Additional DNA sequences in this sample encode the identical CDR3.

Trimming removed 4 bases from V and 1 base from J; junction bases left unmatched: 11. CDR1 and CDR2 (germline): LGHNA, YSLEER. This CDR3 region has 18 residues. 60 Vbeta and 13 Jbeta primers were used in PCR. Data came from immunoSEQ multiplex PCR; TCRdb stores just in-frame clones and leaves some out. The sample lists some 140,000 clones; roughly 83% were seen once. Specimen: PBMCs. The TCR was taken from a young man in good health and CMV-seropositive. The chain has TRBV4-3 and TRBJ2-2, with 8 bases matching TRBD2. As DNA, the CDR3 is TGCGCCAGCAGCCGAGGGGCGGGAGGAACACTGAACACCGGGGAGCTGTTTTTT. Its translation: CASSRGAGGTLNTGELFF.